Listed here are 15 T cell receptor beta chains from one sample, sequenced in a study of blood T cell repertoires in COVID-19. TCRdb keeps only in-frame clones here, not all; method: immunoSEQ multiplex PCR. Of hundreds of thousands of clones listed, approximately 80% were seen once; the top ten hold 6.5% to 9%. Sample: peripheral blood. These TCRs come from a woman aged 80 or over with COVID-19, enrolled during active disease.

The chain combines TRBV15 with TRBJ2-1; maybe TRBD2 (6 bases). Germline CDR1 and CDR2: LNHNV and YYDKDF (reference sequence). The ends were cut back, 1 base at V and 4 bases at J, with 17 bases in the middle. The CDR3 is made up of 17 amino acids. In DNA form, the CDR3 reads TGTGCCACCAGCAGAGCCTCCGGTAGCGGACTATACAATGAGCAGTTCTTC. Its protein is CATSRASGSGLYNEQFF. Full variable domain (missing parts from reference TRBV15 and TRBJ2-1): DAMVIQNPRYQVTQFGKPVTLSCSQTLNHNVMYWYQQKSSQAPKLLFHYYDKDFNNEADTPDNFQSRRPNTSFCFLDIRSPGLGDTAMYLCATSRASGSGLYNEQFFGPGTRLTVL.

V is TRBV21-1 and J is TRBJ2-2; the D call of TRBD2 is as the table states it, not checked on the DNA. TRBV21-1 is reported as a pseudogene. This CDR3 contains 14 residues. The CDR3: CASSKVAGTGELFF. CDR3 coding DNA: TGTGCCAGCAGCAAAGTGGCGGGCACCGGGGAGCTGTTTTTT.

The CDR3 coding sequence is TGTGCCAGCCGGGGGGGACAGGGGACCACCATATATTTT. This encodes CASRGGQGTTIYF. This rearrangement joins TRBV5-5 to TRBJ1-3, with 10 nucleotides matching TRBD1. Trimming at V came to 7 bases and at J to 9 bases, leaving 7 bases not matched to a gene. Germline lookup yields CDR1 SGHKS and CDR2 YYEKEE (reference sequence). This CDR3 is built from 13 residues.

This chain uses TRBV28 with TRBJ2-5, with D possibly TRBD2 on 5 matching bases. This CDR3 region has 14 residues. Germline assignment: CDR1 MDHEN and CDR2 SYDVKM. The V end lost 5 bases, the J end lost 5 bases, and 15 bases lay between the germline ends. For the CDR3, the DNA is TGTGCCAGCAGTCCCCCAGGAAAGCGGGAGACCCAGTACTTC. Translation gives CASSPPGKRETQYF.

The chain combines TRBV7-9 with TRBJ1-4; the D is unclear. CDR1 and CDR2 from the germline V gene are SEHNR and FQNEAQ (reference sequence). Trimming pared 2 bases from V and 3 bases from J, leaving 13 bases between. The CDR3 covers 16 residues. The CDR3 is CASSLNGLVANEKLFF. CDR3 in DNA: TGTGCCAGCAGCTTAAACGGGTTGGTGGCTAATGAAAAACTGTTTTTT.

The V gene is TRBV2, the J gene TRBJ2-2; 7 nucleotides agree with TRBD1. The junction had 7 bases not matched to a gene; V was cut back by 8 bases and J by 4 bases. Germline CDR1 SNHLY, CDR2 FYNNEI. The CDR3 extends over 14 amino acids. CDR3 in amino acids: CASRQTGRTGELFF. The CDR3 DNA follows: TGTGCCAGCCGTCAGACAGGGCGCACCGGGGAGCTGTTTTTT.

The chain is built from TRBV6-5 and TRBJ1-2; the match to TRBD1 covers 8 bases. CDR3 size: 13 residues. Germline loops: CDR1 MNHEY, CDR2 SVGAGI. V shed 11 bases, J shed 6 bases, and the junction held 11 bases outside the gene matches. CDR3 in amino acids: CASSVDRGNGYTF. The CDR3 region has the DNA TGTGCCTCCAGCGTCGACAGGGGTAATGGCTACACCTTC.

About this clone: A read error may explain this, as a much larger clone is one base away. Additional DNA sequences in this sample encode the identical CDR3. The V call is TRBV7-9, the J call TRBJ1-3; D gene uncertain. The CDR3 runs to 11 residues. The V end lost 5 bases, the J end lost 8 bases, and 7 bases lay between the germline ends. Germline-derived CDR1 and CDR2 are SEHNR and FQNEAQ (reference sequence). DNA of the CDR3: TGTGCCAGCAGCCCCGGGGACACCATATATTTT. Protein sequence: CASSPGDTIYF.

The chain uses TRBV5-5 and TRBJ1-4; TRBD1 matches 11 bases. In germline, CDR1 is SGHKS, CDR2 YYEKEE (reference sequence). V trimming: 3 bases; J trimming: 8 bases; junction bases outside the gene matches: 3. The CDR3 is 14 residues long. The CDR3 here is CASSWGQGGEKLFF. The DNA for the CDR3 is TGTGCCAGCAGCTGGGGACAGGGGGGAGAAAAACTGTTTTTT. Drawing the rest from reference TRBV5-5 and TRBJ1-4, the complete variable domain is DAGVTQSPTHLIKTRGQQVTLRCSPISGHKSVSWYQQVLGQGPQFIFQYYEKEERGRGNFPDRFSARQFPNYSSELNVNALLLGDSALYLCASSWGQGGEKLFFGSGTQLSVL.

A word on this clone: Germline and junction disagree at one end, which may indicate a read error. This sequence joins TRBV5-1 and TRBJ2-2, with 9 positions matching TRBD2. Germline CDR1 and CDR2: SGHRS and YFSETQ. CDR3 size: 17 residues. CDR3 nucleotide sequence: TGCGCCAGCAGCTTGGGAGCTAGCGGGGAAAACACCGGGGGGCTGTTTTTT. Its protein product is CASSLGASGENTGGLFF. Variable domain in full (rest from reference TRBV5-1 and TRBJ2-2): KAGVTQTPRYLIKTRGQQVTLSCSPISGHRSVSWYQQTPGQGLQFLFEYFSETQRNKGNFPGRFSGRQFSNSRSEMNVSTLELGDSALYLCASSLGASGENTGGLFFGEGSRLTVL.

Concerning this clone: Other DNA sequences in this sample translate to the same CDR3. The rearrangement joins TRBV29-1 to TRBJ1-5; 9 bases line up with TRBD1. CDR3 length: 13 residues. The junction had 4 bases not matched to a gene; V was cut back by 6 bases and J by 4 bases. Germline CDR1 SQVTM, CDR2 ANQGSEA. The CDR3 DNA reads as TGCAGCGTGAAGACAGGGGGAAATCAGCCCCAGCATTTT. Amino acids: CSVKTGGNQPQHF.

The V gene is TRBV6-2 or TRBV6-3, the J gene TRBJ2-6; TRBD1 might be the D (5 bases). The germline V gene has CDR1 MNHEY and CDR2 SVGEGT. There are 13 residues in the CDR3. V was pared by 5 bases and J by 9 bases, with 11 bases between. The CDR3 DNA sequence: TGTGCCAGCAGTCCCGACAGTTACAACGTCCTGACTTTC. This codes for CASSPDSYNVLTF.

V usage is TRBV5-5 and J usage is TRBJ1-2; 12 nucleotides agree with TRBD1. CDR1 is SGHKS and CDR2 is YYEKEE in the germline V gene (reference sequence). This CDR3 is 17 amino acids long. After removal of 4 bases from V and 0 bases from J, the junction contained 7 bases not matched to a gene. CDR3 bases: TGTGCCAGCAGCGGAGGGACAGGGGGCCCTGCTAACTATGGCTACACCTTC. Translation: CASSGGTGGPANYGYTF.

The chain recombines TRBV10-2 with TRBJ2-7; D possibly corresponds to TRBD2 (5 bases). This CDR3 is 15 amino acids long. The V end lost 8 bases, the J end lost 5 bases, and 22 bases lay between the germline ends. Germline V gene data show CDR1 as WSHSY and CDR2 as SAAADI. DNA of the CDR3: TGCGCCAGCTGCCCCCCCGGTAGAGCGAGGGACGAGCAGTACTTC. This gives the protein CASCPPGRARDEQYF.

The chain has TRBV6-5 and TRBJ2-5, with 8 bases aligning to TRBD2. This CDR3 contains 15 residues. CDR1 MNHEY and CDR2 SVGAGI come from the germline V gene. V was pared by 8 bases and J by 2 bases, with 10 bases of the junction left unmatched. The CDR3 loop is CASRSGGGGQETQYF. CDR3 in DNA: TGTGCCAGCCGCTCGGGGGGCGGGGGGCAAGAGACCCAGTACTTC.